Below, 17 T cell receptor beta chains from the same sample are listed, as sequenced in a study of beta chain features in type 1 diabetes. General study findings and limits: Patients with Type 1 diabetes showed moderately but significantly shorter TCRB CDR3s in all four CD4+ subsets.

Reverse transcription of all isolated RNA meant that expressed TCRB transcripts were sequenced. Data came from immunoSEQ multiplex PCR; TCRdb stores just in-frame clones and leaves some out. The sample has roughly 150,000 clones; approximately 10% are singletons. The antigens for these receptors are not known. Sequencing was carried out using central memory CD4+ T cells from blood. These receptors were obtained from a man between 25 and 39 years old with type 1 diabetes.

The chain employs TRBV18 and TRBJ2-3; 7 nucleotides align to TRBD1. Per germline, CDR1 KGHSH and CDR2 LQKENI. J was trimmed by 6 bases and V by 3 bases; bases with no gene match: 9. This CDR3 is 15 amino acids long. DNA for the CDR3: TGTGCCAGCTCACCTCCGTCCCAGGGGGAGGATACGCAGTATTTT. Translation gives CASSPPSQGEDTQYF.

The V and J genes are TRBV19 and TRBJ2-1; D gene uncertain. Germline V CDR1 and CDR2: LNHDA, SQIVND (reference sequence). The CDR3 is 13 amino acids. Trimming stripped 5 bases from V and 2 bases from J, with 7 bases between. CDR3 protein: CASSPNPYNEQFF. The CDR3, as DNA: TGTGCCAGTAGTCCAAATCCCTACAATGAGCAGTTCTTC.

This clone was seen more than once but under ten times. The gene calls are TRBV28 and TRBJ2-1; 14 nucleotides match TRBD2. The CDR3 covers 16 residues. The ends lost 5 bases at V and 9 bases at J; junction bases unmatched: 9. CDR1 is MDHEN, CDR2 SYDVKM, per germline. CDR3 in DNA: TGTGCCAGCAGTCTCCAGGGACTAGCGGGGGCGGCTGAGCAGTTCTTC. This sequence encodes CASSLQGLAGAAEQFF.

In this sample, this clone turned up a few times. J is TRBJ2-7 and V is TRBV7-2; 11 nucleotides line up with TRBD2. The CDR3 loop spans 17 amino acids. The V gene's germline CDR1 is SGHTA and CDR2 FQGNSA. V lost 0 bases and J lost 4; bases outside the gene matches: 8. In nucleotides, the CDR3 is TGTGCCAGCAGCTTAGCGTCTAGCGGGAGGCTGAATTACGAGCAGTACTTC. Translation: CASSLASSGRLNYEQYF. The full variable domain, in which reference TRBV7-2 and TRBJ2-7 provide the parts outside the CDR3, is GAGVSQSPSNKVTEKGKDVELRCDPISGHTALYWYRQSLGQGLEFLIYFQGNSAPDKSGLPSDRFSAERTGGSVSTLTIQRTQQEDSAVYLCASSLASSGRLNYEQYFGPGTRLTVT.

The rearrangement uses TRBV11-1 and TRBJ2-5, with a possible D match to TRBD2 (5 bases). This CDR3 has 11 amino acids. Germline lookup yields CDR1 SGHAT and CDR2 FQDESV (reference sequence). The ends were cut back, 4 bases at V and 13 bases at J, with 13 bases in the middle. CDR3 loop: CASSSGLYSYF. For the CDR3, the DNA is TGTGCCAGCAGCTCCGGACTTTATTCGTACTTC.

The sample holds a few counts of this clone. This sequence joins TRBV28 and TRBJ2-7; tentative D call: TRBD1 (5 bases). Germline V gives CDR1 MDHEN, CDR2 SYDVKM. Trimming stripped 6 bases from V and 0 bases from J, with 18 bases between. CDR3 length equals 16 residues. This CDR3 reads CASRKIPGSGSYEQYF. DNA for the CDR3: TGTGCCAGCAGAAAGATCCCAGGGTCGGGCTCCTACGAGCAGTACTTC.

This clone was seen a few times. The V call is TRBV15, the J call TRBJ1-1, with D unresolved. V lost 0 bases and J 5 bases, leaving 7 bases between the germline ends. Germline CDR1 and CDR2: LNHNV and YYDKDF (reference sequence). The CDR3 is made up of 13 amino acids. The CDR3 spells CATSRDRTTEAFF. The DNA of the CDR3 is TGTGCCACCAGCAGAGACCGGACTACTGAAGCTTTCTTT.

The V call is TRBV6-1, the J call TRBJ2-4, with D unresolved. The CDR3 covers 14 residues. V was pared by 5 bases and J by 0 bases, with 8 bases between. CDR1 is MNHNS and CDR2 is SASEGT in the germline V gene. The CDR3 region is CASSSVLAKNIQYF. CDR3 DNA sequence: TGTGCCAGCAGTTCCGTATTAGCCAAAAACATTCAGTACTTC.

This chain links TRBV30 with TRBJ2-6; 9 bases agree with TRBD1. The J segment lost 2 bases and the V segment lost 8 bases, leaving 4 bases of the junction unmatched. Looked up from germline, CDR1 is GTSNPN and CDR2 is SVGIG (reference sequence). The CDR3 covers 14 residues. CDR3 bases: TGTGCCCGGGACAGGGAAGCTGGGGCCAACGTCCTGACTTTC. Translating it yields CARDREAGANVLTF.

This clone was counted only a few times. The chain combines TRBV18 with TRBJ2-1; D perhaps matches TRBD2 (6 bases). V was trimmed by 11 bases and J by 2 bases, leaving 13 bases between them. The CDR3 has 13 residues. CDR1 KGHSH and CDR2 LQKENI come from the germline V gene. The CDR3 nucleotides are TGTGCCGCCGCTAGCGCACCCTACAATGAGCAGTTCTTC. It encodes CAAASAPYNEQFF. Looking up the rest from reference TRBV18 and TRBJ2-1 gives the full variable domain: NAGVMQNPRHLVRRRGQEARLRCSPMKGHSHVYWYRQLPEEGLKFMVYLQKENIIDESGMPKERFSAEFPKEGPSILRIQQVVRGDSAAYFCAAASAPYNEQFFGPGTRLTVL.

This clone showed up just a few times. In nucleotides, the CDR3 is TGTGCCAGCAGCGTAGGACCACAGAGCTCCTACGAGCAGTACTTC. Amino acid sequence: CASSVGPQSSYEQYF. The chain uses TRBV9 and TRBJ2-7; no reliable D call. Germline V gene lookup returns CDR1 SGDLS and CDR2 YYNGEE. V gave up 0 bases and J gave up 0 bases, with 10 bases separating them. The CDR3 extends over 15 amino acids. The variable domain in full, with the rest retrieved from reference TRBV9 and TRBJ2-7, is DSGVTQTPKHLITATGQRVTLRCSPRSGDLSVYWYQQSLDQGLQFLIQYYNGEERAKGNILERFSAQQFPDLHSELNLSSLELGDSALYFCASSVGPQSSYEQYFGPGTRLTVT.

The genes are TRBV7-8 and TRBJ1-3; 9 bases are shared with TRBD1. This CDR3 region has 14 residues. The trim removed 4 bases at V and 4 bases at J, leaving 2 bases unmatched. CDR1 SGHVS and CDR2 FQNEAQ come from the germline V gene. CDR3 nucleotides: TGTGCCAGCAGCTGGGACAGGGTGGGAAACACCATATATTTT. As protein: CASSWDRVGNTIYF.

CDR3 sequence: CASSPGGGPGTEAFF. In nucleotides, the CDR3 is TGTGCCAGCAGCCCTGGGGGAGGACCTGGGACTGAAGCTTTCTTT. The V and J genes are TRBV28 and TRBJ1-1, with D possibly matching TRBD1 (5 bases). The V gene lost 6 bases and the J gene lost 5 bases, with 19 bases spanning the gap. This CDR3 spans 15 amino acids. The germline V gene has CDR1 MDHEN and CDR2 SYDVKM.

This clone has a handful of counts. V gene TRBV19 combines with J gene TRBJ1-5; 7 bases are shared with TRBD1. Germline CDR1 and CDR2: LNHDA and SQIVND (reference sequence). V lost 5 bases, J lost 7 bases, and 5 bases stayed unmatched. The CDR3 has 13 residues. CDR3 loop: CASSARGSQPQHF. CDR3 DNA: TGTGCCAGTAGTGCCAGGGGGTCACAGCCCCAGCATTTT.

This chain uses TRBV9 with TRBJ2-2; 9 bases match TRBD2. J gave up 6 bases and V 0 bases, and 6 bases lay outside the gene matches. The CDR3 is made up of 16 amino acids. The germline V gene encodes CDR1 SGDLS and CDR2 YYNGEE. The DNA of the CDR3 is TGTGCCAGCAGCGTAGGGCTAGCGGGATCCTCCGGGGAGCTGTTTTTT. Protein: CASSVGLAGSSGELFF.

In this sample, this clone turned up a few times. The chain recombines TRBV5-1 with TRBJ2-7, with D possibly TRBD2 on 5 matching bases. Germline V gene data show CDR1 as SGHRS and CDR2 as YFSETQ. V dropped 2 bases and J dropped 6 bases, with 18 bases sitting between them. The CDR3 is 15 residues long. CDR3 in amino acids: CASSLSQAGRGEQYF. The DNA of the CDR3 is TGCGCCAGCAGCTTATCTCAGGCGGGTCGAGGCGAGCAGTACTTC.

The rearrangement links TRBV5-1 to TRBJ2-1; TRBD1 might be the D (6 bases). The CDR3 sequence is 15 residues long. Germline V CDR1 and CDR2: SGHRS, YFSETQ. With 2 bases removed from V and 4 bases from J, the gap between germline ends came to 13 bases. CDR3 sequence: CASSFTGLAYNEQFF. The CDR3 DNA sequence: TGCGCCAGCAGCTTTACAGGGCTAGCTTACAATGAGCAGTTCTTC.